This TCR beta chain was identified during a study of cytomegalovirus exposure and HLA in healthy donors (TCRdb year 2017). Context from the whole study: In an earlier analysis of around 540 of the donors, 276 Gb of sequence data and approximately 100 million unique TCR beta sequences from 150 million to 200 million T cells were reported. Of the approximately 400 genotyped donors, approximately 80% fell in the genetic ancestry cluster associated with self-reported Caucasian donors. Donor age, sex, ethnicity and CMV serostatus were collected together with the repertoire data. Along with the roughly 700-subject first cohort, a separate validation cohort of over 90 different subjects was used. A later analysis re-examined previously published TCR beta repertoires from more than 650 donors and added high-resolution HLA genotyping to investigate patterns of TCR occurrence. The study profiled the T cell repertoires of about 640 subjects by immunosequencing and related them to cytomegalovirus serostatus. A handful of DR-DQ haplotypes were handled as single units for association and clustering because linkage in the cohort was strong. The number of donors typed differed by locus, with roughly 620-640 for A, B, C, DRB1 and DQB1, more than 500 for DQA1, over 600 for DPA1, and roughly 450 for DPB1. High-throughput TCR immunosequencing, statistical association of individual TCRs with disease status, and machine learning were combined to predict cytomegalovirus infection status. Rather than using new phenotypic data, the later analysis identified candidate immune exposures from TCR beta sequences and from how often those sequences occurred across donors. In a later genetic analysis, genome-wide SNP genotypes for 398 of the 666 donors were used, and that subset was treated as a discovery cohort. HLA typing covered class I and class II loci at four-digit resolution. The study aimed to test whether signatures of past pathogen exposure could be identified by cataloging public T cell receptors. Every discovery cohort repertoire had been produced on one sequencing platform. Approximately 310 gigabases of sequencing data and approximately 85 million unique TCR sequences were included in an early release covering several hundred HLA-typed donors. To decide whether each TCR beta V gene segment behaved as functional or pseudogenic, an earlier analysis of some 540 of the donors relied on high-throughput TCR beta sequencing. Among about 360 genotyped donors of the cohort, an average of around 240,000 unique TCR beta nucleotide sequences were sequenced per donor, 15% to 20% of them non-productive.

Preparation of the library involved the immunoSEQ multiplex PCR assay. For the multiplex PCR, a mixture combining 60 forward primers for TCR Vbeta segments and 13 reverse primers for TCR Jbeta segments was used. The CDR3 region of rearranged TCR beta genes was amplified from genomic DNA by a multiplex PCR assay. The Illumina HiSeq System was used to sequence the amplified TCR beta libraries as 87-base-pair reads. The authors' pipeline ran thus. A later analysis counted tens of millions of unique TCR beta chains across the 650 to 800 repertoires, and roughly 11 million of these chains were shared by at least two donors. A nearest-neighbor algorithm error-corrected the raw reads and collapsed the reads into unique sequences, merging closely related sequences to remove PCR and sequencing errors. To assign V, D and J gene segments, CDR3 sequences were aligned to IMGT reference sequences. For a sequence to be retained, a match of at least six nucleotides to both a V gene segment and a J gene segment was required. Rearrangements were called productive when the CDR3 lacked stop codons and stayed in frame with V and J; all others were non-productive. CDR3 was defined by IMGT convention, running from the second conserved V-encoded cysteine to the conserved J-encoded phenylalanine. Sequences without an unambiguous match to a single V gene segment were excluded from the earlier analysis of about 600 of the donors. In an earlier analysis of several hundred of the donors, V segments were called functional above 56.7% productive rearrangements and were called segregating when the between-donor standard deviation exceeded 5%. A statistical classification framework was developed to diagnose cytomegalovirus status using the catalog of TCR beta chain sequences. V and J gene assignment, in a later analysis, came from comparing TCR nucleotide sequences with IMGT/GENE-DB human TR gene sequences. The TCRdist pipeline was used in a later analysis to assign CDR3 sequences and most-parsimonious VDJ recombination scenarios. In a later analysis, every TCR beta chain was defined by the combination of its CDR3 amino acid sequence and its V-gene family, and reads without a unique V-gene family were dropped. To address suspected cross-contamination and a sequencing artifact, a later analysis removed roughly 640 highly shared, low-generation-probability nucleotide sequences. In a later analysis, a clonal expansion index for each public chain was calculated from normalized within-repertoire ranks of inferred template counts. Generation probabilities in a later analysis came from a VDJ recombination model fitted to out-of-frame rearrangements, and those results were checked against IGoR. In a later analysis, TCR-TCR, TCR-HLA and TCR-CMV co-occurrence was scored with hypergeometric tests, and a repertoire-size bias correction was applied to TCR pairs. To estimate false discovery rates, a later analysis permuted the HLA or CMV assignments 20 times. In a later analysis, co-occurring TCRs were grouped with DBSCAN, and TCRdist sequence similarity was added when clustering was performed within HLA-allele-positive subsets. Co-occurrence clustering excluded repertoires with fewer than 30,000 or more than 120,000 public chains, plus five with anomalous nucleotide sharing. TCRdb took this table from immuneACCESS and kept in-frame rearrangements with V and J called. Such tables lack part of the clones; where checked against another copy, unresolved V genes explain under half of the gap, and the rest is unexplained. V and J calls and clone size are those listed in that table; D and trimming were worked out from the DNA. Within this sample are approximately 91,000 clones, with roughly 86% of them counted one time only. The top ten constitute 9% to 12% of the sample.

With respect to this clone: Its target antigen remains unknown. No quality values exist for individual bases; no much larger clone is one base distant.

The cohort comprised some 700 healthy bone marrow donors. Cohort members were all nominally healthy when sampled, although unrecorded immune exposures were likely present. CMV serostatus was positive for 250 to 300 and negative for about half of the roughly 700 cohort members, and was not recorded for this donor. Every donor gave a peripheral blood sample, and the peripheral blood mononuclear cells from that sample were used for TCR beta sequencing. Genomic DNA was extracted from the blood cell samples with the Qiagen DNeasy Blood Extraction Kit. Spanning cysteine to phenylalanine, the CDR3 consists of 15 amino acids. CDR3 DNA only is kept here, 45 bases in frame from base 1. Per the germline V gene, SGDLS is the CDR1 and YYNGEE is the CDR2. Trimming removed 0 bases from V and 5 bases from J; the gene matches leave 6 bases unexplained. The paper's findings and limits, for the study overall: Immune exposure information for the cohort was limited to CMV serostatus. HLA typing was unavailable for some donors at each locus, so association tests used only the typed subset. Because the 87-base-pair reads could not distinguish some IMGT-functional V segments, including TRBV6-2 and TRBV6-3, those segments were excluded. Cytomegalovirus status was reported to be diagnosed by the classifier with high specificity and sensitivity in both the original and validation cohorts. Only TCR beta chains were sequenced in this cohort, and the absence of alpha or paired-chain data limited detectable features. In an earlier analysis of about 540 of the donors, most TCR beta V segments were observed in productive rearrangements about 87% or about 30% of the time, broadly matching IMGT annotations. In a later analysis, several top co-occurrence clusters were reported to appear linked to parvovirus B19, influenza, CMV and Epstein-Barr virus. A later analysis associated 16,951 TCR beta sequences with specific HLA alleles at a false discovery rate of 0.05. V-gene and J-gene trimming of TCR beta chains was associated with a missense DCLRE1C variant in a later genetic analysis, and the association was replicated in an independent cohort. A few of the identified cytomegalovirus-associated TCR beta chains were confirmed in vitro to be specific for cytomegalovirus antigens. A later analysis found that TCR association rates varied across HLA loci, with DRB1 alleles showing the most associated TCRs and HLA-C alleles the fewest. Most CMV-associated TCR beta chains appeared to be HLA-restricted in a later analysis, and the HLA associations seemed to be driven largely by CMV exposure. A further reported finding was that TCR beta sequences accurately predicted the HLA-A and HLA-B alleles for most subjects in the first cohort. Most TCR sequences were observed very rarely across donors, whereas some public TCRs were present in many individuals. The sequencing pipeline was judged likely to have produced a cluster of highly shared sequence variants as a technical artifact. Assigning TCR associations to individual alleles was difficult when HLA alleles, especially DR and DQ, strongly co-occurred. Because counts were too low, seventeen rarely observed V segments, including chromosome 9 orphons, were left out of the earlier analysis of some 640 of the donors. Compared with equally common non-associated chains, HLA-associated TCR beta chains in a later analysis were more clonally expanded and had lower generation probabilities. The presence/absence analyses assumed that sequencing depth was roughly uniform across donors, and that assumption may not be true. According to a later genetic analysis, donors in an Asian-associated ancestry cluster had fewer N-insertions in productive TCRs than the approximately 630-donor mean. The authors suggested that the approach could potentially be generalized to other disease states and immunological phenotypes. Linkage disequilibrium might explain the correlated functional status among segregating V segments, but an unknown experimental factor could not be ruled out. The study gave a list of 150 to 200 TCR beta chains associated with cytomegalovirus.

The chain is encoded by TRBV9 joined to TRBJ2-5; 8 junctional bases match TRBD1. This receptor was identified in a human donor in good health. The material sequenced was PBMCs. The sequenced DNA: TGTGCCAGCAGCGTAGGGCAGGGGGCACGTGAGACCCAGTACTTC. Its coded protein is CASSVGQGARETQYF.